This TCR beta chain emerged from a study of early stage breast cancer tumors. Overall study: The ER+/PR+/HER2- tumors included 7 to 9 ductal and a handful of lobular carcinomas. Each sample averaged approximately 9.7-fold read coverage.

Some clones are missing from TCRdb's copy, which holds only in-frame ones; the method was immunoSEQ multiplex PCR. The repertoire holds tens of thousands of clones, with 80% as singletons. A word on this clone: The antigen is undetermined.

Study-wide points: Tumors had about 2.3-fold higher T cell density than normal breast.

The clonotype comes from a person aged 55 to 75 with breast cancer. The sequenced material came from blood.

The CDR3: CASSQTSGSSYEQYF. CDR3 DNA: TGTGCCAGCAGTCAGACTAGCGGGAGCTCCTACGAGCAGTACTTC. The V gene is TRBV28, the J gene TRBJ2-7; 12 bases line up with TRBD2. Germline V gene sequence: CDR1 MDHEN, CDR2 SYDVKM. CDR3 size: 15 residues. The V and J ends lost 5 bases and 0 bases, in that order; junction bases with no gene match: 2.